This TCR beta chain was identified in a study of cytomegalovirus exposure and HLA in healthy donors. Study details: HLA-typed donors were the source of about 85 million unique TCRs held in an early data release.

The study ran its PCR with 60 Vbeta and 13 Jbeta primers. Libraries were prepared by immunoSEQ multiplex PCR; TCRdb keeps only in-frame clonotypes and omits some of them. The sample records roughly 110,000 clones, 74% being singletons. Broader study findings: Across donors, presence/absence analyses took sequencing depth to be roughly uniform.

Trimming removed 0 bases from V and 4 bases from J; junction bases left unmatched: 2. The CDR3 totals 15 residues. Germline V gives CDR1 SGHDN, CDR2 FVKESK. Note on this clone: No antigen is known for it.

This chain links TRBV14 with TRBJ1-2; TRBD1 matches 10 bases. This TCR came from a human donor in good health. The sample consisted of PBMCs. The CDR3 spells CASSQEDRGLYGYTF. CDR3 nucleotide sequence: TGTGCCAGCAGCCAAGAAGACAGGGGGCTCTATGGCTACACCTTC.